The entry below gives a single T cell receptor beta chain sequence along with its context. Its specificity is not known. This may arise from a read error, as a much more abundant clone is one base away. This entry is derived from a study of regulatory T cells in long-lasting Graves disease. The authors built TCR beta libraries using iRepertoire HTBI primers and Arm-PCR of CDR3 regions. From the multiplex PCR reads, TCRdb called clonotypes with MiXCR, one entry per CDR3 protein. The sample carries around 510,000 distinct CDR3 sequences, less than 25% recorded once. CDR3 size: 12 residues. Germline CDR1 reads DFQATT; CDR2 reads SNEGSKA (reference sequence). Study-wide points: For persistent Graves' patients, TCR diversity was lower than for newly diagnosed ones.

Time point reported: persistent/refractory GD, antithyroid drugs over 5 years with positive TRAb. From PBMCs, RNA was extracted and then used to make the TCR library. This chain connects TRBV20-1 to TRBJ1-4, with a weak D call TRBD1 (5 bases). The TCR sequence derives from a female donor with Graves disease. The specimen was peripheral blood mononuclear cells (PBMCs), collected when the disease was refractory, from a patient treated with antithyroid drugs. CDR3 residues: CCGGTDAEKLFF. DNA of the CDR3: TGCTGCGGGGGGACCGATGCTGAAAAACTGTTTTTT.